This T cell receptor (beta chain) appears in the sequencing data of a study of blood T cell repertoires in COVID-19. Background on the study: Samples taken during acute and convalescent COVID-19 were collected in the United States, Italy and Spain. PBMCs, B-cell-depleted T cells, or T cells provided the cDNA or gDNA that made up the material.

Under the authors' procedure: Amplification of reference gene primers provided the estimated nucleated cell counts. This table comes from immunoSEQ multiplex PCR, and its TCRdb copy is limited to in-frame clones, with some not included. V, J and clone size were drawn from that table, and D and trimming were deduced from the DNA. The table lists about 110,000 clones, about four fifths of them singletons. This clone appeared once. The clonotype was recovered from a human donor in a cohort sampled during active COVID-19. The sequenced sample consisted of peripheral blood.

DNA of the CDR3: TGTGCCAGCAGTAATTACACGGGACTTCGGGAGTTCTTC. Translating it yields CASSNYTGLREFF. The genes are TRBV6-5 and TRBJ2-1; D might be TRBD2 (6 bases). V lost 5 bases, J lost 14 bases, and 19 bases lay in between. The CDR3 extends over 13 amino acids. Per germline, CDR1 MNHEY and CDR2 SVGAGI.